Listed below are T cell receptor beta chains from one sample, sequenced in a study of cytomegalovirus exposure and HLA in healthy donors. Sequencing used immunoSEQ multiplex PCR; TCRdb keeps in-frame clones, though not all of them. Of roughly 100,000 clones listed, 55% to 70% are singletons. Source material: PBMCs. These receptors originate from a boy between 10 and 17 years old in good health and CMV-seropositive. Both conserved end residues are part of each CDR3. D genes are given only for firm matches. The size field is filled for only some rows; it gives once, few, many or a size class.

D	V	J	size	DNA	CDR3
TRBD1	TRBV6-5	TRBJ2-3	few	TGTGCCAGCAGTTACAGCAGGGGGACAGATACGCAGTATTTT	CASSYSRGTDTQYF
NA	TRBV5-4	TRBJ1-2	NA	TGTGCCAGCAGCTCGGGGACGGGGGACTATGGCTACACCTTC	CASSSGTGDYGYTF
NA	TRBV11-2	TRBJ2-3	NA	TGTGCCAGCAGCTTGGAGGATACGCAGTATTTT	CASSLEDTQYF
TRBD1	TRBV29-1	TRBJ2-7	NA	TGCAGCGTTACAGGGGGCGGGTCCTACGAGCAGTACTTC	CSVTGGGSYEQYF
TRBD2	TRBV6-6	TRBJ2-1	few	TGTGCCAGCAGCCCCGCGGGAGTTTTAGGAAATGAGCAGTTCTTC	CASSPAGVLGNEQFF
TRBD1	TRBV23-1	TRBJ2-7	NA	TGCGCCAGCAGACCGGGACAGGGGCCCTACGAGCAGTACTTC	CASRPGQGPYEQYF
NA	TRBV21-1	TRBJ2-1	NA	TGTGCCAGCAGCAAAGGCGCGCCACGAGAGACTAATGAGCAGTTCTTC	CASSKGAPRETNEQFF
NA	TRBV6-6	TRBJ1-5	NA	TGTGCCAGCAGTTACGATACGTCGTCTCGCGCCCAGCATTTT	CASSYDTSSRAQHF
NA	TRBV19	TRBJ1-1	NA	TGTGCCAGTAGTAATAGGGTCGGGGGCACTGAAGCTTTCTTT	CASSNRVGGTEAFF
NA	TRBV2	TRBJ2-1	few	TGTGCCAGCAGTGCGACTGTGCAGTTCTTC	CASSATVQFF
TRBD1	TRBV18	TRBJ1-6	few	TGTGCCAGCTCACCGACCGGGACAGGGGTGGGTTCCTATAATTCACCCCTCCACTTT	CASSPTGTGVGSYNSPLHF
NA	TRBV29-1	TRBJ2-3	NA	TGCAGCGTTGAAGATACGGGGGGCCGAACTAGCACAGATACGCAGTATTTT	CSVEDTGGRTSTDTQYF
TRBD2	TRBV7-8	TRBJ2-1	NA	TGTGCCAGCAGCTTAAAGTCTAGCGGGGGGATCTCCTACAATGAGCAGTTCTTC	CASSLKSSGGISYNEQFF
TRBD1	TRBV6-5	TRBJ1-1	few	TGTGCCAGCAGTTGGGACAGGGGGAACACTGAAGCTTTCTTT	CASSWDRGNTEAFF
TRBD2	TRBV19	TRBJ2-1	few	TGTGCCAGTAGTATAGCGGCGGGGGGAAACAATGAGCAGTTCTTC	CASSIAAGGNNEQFF
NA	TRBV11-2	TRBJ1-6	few	TGTGCCACGAAACGGGAGGGTACTAATTCACCCCTCCACTTT	CATKREGTNSPLHF
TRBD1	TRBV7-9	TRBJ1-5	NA	TGTGCCAGCAGCCAGACAGGGGAGGGCCTTTCGCCCCAGCATTTT	CASSQTGEGLSPQHF
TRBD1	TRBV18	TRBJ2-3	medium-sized	TGTGCCAGCAGGCCGGGACAGGGGGCAGATACGCAGTATTTT	CASRPGQGADTQYF
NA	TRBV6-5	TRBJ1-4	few	TGTGCCAGCGCCGGAGCTGCAACTAATGAAAAACTGTTTTTT	CASAGAATNEKLFF
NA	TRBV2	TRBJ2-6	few	TGTGCCAGCAGTGGAGGGCCCCTCTCTCGCTCTGGGGCCAACGTCCTGACTTTC	CASSGGPLSRSGANVLTF
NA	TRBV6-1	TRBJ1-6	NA	TGTGCCAGCAGTGAAAGATCGCCGGGAAATAATTCACCCCTCCACTTT	CASSERSPGNNSPLHF
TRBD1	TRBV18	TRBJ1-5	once	TGTGCCAGCTCACCGGGGACAGGGAATCAGCCCCAGCATTTT	CASSPGTGNQPQHF
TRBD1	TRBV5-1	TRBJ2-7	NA	TGCGCCAGCAGCTTGGCCGTCCAGGGGGTATCCTACGAGCAGTACTTC	CASSLAVQGVSYEQYF
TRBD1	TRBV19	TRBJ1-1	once	TGTGCCAGTAGAGACCATCCGGGACAGCGAAACACTGAAGCTTTCTTT	CASRDHPGQRNTEAFF
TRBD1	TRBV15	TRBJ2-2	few	TGTGCCACCAGCAGAGGGGGGCCGGGACAGGGGGTCCCAATTGACACCGGGGAGCTGTTTTTT	CATSRGGPGQGVPIDTGELFF
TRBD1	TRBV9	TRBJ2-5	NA	TGTGCCAGCAGCGCGCGAGGGACAGGGGCGCAAGAGACCCAGTACTTC	CASSARGTGAQETQYF
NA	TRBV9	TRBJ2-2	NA	TGTGCCAGCAGCGAACAAACGTCGAACACCGGGGAGCTGTTTTTT	CASSEQTSNTGELFF
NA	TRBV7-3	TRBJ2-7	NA	TGTGCCAGCAGCTTGAGTGGTAGCTCCTACGAGCAGTACTTC	CASSLSGSSYEQYF
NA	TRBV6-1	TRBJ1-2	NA	TGTGCCAGCAGTGCCGAGACAGTCCCTAATGGCTACACCTTC	CASSAETVPNGYTF
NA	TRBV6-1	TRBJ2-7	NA	TGTGCCAGCAGTGAAACCCATCAGGGCCCCCACGAGCAGTACTTC	CASSETHQGPHEQYF
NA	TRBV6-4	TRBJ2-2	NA	TGTGCCAGCAGTGACTCGGGGGGGAACACCGGGGAGCTGTTTTTT	CASSDSGGNTGELFF
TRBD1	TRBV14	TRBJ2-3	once	TGTGCCAGCAGCTCCCGGACAGGGGGCACCACAGATACGCAGTATTTT	CASSSRTGGTTDTQYF
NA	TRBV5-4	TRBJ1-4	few	TGTGCCAGCAGCCAACTCACAGGTGGTACTAATGAAAAACTGTTTTTT	CASSQLTGGTNEKLFF
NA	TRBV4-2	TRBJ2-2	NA	TGTGCCAGCAGCCAATCTGACTCGAACACCGGGGAGCTGTTTTTT	CASSQSDSNTGELFF
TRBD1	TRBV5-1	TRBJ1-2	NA	TGCGCCAGCAGCTTCAAAGGACAGGGGGACGGCTACACCTTC	CASSFKGQGDGYTF
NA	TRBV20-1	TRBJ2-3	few	TGCAGCGTCGGACAGCCAGATACGCAGTATTTT	CSVGQPDTQYF
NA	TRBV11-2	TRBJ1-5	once	TGTGCCAGCAGCCCAGGGAATAGCAATCAGCCCCAGCATTTT	CASSPGNSNQPQHF
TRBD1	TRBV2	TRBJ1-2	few	TGTGCCAGCAGGGGGGTACAGGGGAACTATGGCTACACCTTC	CASRGVQGNYGYTF
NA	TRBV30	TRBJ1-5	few	TGTGCCTGGAGTGTGGGAGGGAATCAGCCCCAGCATTTT	CAWSVGGNQPQHF
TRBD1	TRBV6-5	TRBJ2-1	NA	TGTGCCAGCACCCGGGACAGGGGGCCCTGGAATGAGCAGTTCTTC	CASTRDRGPWNEQFF
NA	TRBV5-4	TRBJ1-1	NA	TGTGCCAGCAGACCACAGGGAAACACTGAAGCTTTCTTT	CASRPQGNTEAFF
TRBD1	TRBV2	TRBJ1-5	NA	TGTGCCAGCAGGGACAGGACAGTCAATCAGCCCCAGCATTTT	CASRDRTVNQPQHF
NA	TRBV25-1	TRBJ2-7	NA	TGTGCCAGCAGTGCCCCGGGGGTCTGGGTCGAGCAGTACTTC	CASSAPGVWVEQYF
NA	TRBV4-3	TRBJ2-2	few	TGCGCCAGCAGCCAAGATAGTGCTAGCAGATACACCGGGGAGCTGTTTTTT	CASSQDSASRYTGELFF
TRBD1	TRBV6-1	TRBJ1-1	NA	TGTGCCAGCAGTGAAAGGACAGGGGGTCCTGAAGCTTTCTTT	CASSERTGGPEAFF
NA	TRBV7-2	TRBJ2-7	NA	TGTGCCAGCAGCCAAGATAGAGCCCTCCAGTACTTC	CASSQDRALQYF
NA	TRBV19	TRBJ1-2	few	TGTGCCAGTAGTATTATGGCCCCTCGGCTGGGGGCCTTGTATGGCTACACCTTC	CASSIMAPRLGALYGYTF
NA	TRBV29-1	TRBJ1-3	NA	TGCAGCGCAGGGTTCGGAAACACCATATATTTT	CSAGFGNTIYF